This T cell receptor (beta chain) was obtained from a study of cytomegalovirus exposure and HLA in healthy donors. A single count supports this clone. Its target is not known. CDR3 length equals 14 residues. Germline-derived CDR1 and CDR2 are MNHEY and SVGAGI. Trimming took 2 bases from V and 2 from J, leaving 9 bases between them. Clones were sequenced by immunoSEQ multiplex PCR, and TCRdb holds only the in-frame ones, with some missing. The sample lists around 130,000 clones, approximately 89% occurring once. Study-wide results and caveats: For cytomegalovirus status, the classifier reportedly gave diagnoses with high specificity and sensitivity. A few CMV-associated chains were confirmed in vitro to be specific for CMV antigens. Clusters of TCRs from the first cohort tended to co-occur in the roughly 120 validation repertoires (as a later analysis found).

This chain joins TRBV6-5 and TRBJ1-1; perhaps TRBD1 as D (6 bases). The clonotype comes from a man under 40 in good health and CMV-seronegative. The sequenced sample consisted of PBMCs. The CDR3 region has the DNA TGTGCCAGCAGTTACCGACAGGCCAACACTGAAGCTTTCTTT. Translation: CASSYRQANTEAFF.